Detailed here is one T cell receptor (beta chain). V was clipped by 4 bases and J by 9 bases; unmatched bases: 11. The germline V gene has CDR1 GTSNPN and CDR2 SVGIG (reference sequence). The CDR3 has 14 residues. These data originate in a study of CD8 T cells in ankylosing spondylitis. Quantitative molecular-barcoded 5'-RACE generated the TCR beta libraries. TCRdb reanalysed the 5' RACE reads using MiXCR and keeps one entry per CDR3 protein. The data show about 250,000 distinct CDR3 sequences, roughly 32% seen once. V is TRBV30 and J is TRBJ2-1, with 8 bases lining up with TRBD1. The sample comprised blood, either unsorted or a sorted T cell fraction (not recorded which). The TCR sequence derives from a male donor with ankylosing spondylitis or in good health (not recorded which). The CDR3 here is CAWNGQGLRPEQFF. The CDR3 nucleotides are TGTGCCTGGAATGGACAGGGATTACGGCCTGAGCAGTTCTTC. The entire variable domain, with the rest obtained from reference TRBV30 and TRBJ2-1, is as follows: SQTIHQWPATLVQPVGSPLSLECTVEGTSNPNLYWYRQAAGRGLQLLFYSVGIGQISSEVPQNLSASRPQDRQFILSSKKLLLSDSGFYLCAWNGQGLRPEQFFGPGTRLTVL.